Presented here are 15 T cell receptor beta chains from one specimen sequenced in a study of T cells in Graves' hyperthyroidism and ophthalmopathy. Using RNA transcripts as the source, TCR beta CDR3 regions were amplified. An initial round of RT-PCR targeting the TCR CDR3 relied on the HTBI primer set. TCRdb passed the multiplex PCR reads through MiXCR, listing each CDR3 protein once. Here the sample spans around 380,000 distinct CDR3 sequences, approximately 12% being singletons. Specimen: blood. The receptor source for this set is a man between 25 and 39 years old with Graves' hyperthyroidism that later progressed to Graves' ophthalmopathy.

This rearrangement joins TRBV27 to TRBJ2-3; 7 bases line up with TRBD1. CDR1 is MNHEY, CDR2 SMNVEV, per germline (reference sequence). J was trimmed by 1 base and V by 8 bases; bases with no gene match: 15. This CDR3 has 17 amino acids. DNA for the CDR3: TGTGCCAGCTTACTTCTTTTAGGGGGCTCGGGCACAGATACGCAGTATTTT. Its translation is CASLLLLGGSGTDTQYF.

To note about this clonotype: Possible read error: a much larger clone is one base away. The chain carries TRBV11-2 and TRBJ2-2; the D call may be TRBD1 or TRBD2 (6 bases each). CDR3 size: 15 residues. CDR1 is SGHAT and CDR2 is FQNNGV in the germline V gene. The CDR3 DNA reads TGTGGCAGCAGCTTAACAGGGACTAACACCGGGGAGCTGTTTTTT. This sequence encodes CGSSLTGTNTGELFF.

The table lists this clonotype with many counts. The chain recombines TRBV6-1 with TRBJ1-5; D unresolved. CDR3 length equals 16 residues. V was clipped by 5 bases and J by 2 bases, with 16 bases between them. Germline loops: CDR1 MNHNS, CDR2 SASEGT. This CDR3 reads CASSLLSTRGNQPQHF. CDR3 bases: TGTGCCAGCAGTCTTCTCAGCACACGGGGCAATCAGCCCCAGCATTTT.

The V gene is TRBV5-4, the J gene TRBJ1-6; D is undetermined. Trimming cost V 1 base and J 9 bases, with 11 bases left between them. This CDR3 is built from 14 residues. The germline gives CDR1 SGHNT, CDR2 YYREEE (reference sequence). CDR3 nucleotides: TGTGCCAGCAGCTTGTCCGGGATTCGTTCACCCCTCCACTTT. Its translation is CASSLSGIRSPLHF.

In the case of this clonotype: Compared with germline, one end of the junction differs, possibly owing to a read error. The chain has TRBV7-7 and TRBJ1-6, with D uncertain. This CDR3 has 13 residues. Germline assignment: CDR1 SSHAT and CDR2 FNYEAQ (reference sequence). The DNA of the CDR3 is TGTGCTAGCAGCAAGTCAGTAGTCTCACCCCTCCACTTT. This codes for CASSKSVVSPLHF.

The chain uses TRBV12-5 and TRBJ1-3; unclear D gene. This CDR3 is built from 16 residues. V was shortened by 4 bases and J by 0 bases, with 13 bases between the two germline ends. CDR1 LGHNT and CDR2 FRNRAP come from the germline V gene. The CDR3 is CASGSYVSSSGNTIYF. The CDR3 region has the DNA TGTGCTAGTGGTTCCTACGTCTCGAGCTCTGGAAACACCATATATTTT.

This clonotype was seen a few times. The chain is built from TRBV28 and TRBJ2-5; either TRBD1 or TRBD2 may supply D (6 bases each). The CDR3 runs to 14 residues. The germline V and J ends were trimmed by 2 bases and 5 bases, with 12 bases remaining between them. Germline lookup yields CDR1 MDHEN and CDR2 SYDVKM. CDR3 sequence reads: CASSLPGAVETQYF. DNA for the CDR3: TGTGCCAGCAGTTTACCGGGGGCCGTGGAGACCCAGTACTTC.

This clonotype was recorded at least ten times. This chain links TRBV15 with TRBJ1-1; D not certain. V lost 1 base, J lost 1 base, and 10 bases lay in between. In germline, CDR1 is LNHNV, CDR2 YYDKDF (reference sequence). This CDR3 contains 15 residues. CDR3 coding DNA: TGTGCCACCAGCAGAGTATTTTACAAGAACACTGAAGCTTTCTTT. Protein sequence: CATSRVFYKNTEAFF. Combining the CDR3 with reference TRBV15 and TRBJ1-1 gives the whole variable domain DAMVIQNPRYQVTQFGKPVTLSCSQTLNHNVMYWYQQKSSQAPKLLFHYYDKDFNNEADTPDNFQSRRPNTSFCFLDIRSPGLGDTAMYLCATSRVFYKNTEAFFGQGTRLTVV.

This clonotype appeared a few times. The rearrangement joins TRBV28 to TRBJ2-3; D possibly uses TRBD1 or TRBD2 (5 bases each). Germline values: CDR1 MDHEN, CDR2 SYDVKM. The germline V and J ends were trimmed by 9 bases and 2 bases, with 12 bases remaining between them. The CDR3 is 13 residues long. In nucleotides, the CDR3 is TGTGCCAGTGGGGACCCTGACACAGATACGCAGTATTTT. Encoded protein: CASGDPDTDTQYF.

V usage is TRBV5-6 and J usage is TRBJ1-3; D unclear. Germline lookup yields CDR1 SGHDT and CDR2 YYEEEE. The CDR3 is 14 amino acids. V lost 4 bases and J lost 0, with 8 bases in between. The CDR3 loop reads CASSTAFSGNTIYF. The DNA for the CDR3 is TGTGCCAGCAGCACAGCCTTCTCTGGAAACACCATATATTTT.

V and J are TRBV5-1 and TRBJ1-1, with unresolved D. Germline V lookup: CDR1 SGHRS, CDR2 YFSETQ. The V and J ends lost 0 bases and 5 bases respectively, with 17 bases between them. The CDR3 contains 16 residues. The chain's CDR3 is CASSLGVEWRRTEAFF. CDR3 nucleotides: TGCGCCAGCAGCTTGGGAGTGGAGTGGAGGAGGACTGAAGCTTTCTTT.

This clonotype showed up many times. This chain uses TRBV6-2 or TRBV6-3 with TRBJ2-7, with 7 nucleotides matching TRBD2. The ends lost 8 bases at V and 6 bases at J; junction bases unmatched: 7. The CDR3 runs 12 residues. The germline gives CDR1 MNHEY, CDR2 SVGEGT. CDR3 protein: CASAMGGTEQYF. For the CDR3, the DNA is TGTGCCAGCGCTATGGGGGGGACCGAGCAGTACTTC.

V usage is TRBV24-1 and J usage is TRBJ2-5, with 9 bases identical to TRBD1. The trim removed 2 bases at V and 5 bases at J, leaving 2 bases unmatched. The CDR3 sequence is 14 residues long. Germline V CDR1 and CDR2: KGHDR, SFDVKD. As DNA, the CDR3 is TGTGCCACCAGTGATTCCGACAGGGGGGAGACCCAGTACTTC. This encodes CATSDSDRGETQYF.

This clonotype was seen a handful of times. The rearrangement links TRBV2 to TRBJ2-4; 7 bases agree with TRBD1. CDR3 length equals 17 residues. V lost 5 bases and J lost 0; bases outside the gene matches: 10. Germline V CDR1 and CDR2: SNHLY, FYNNEI. In DNA, the CDR3 is TGTGCCAGCAGTCACGGACAGGTCCGACTAGCCAAAAACATTCAGTACTTC. Translation gives CASSHGQVRLAKNIQYF.

This clonotype was seen ten or more times. The genes are TRBV2 and TRBJ1-5; D is unresolved. Trimming took 6 bases from V and 0 from J, leaving 18 bases between them. Germline CDR1 reads SNHLY; CDR2 reads FYNNEI. The CDR3 runs 17 residues. CDR3 bases: TGTGCCAGCAGAATGTCTGAGACCTACTATAGCAATCAGCCCCAGCATTTT. This encodes CASRMSETYYSNQPQHF.